This T cell receptor beta chain was profiled in a study of T cell therapy after organ transplantation (dated by TCRdb to about 2019). About the full investigation: The therapy products consisted of autologous CMV-specific T cells grown in vitro for roughly two weeks using a peptide pool of 30 HLA class I and II CMV epitopes. The median number of CMV-specific T cells given to patients was 1.92 x 10^8, delivered over 2 to 6 intravenous infusions. Patients were given up to 6 doses of T cells at 2-week intervals and were followed for 29 weeks after finishing therapy. An open-label phase I trial of autologous CMV-specific adoptive T cell therapy in solid-organ transplant recipients was the basis for the study, which was a follow-up TRBV repertoire analysis. Pretherapy peripheral blood samples were collected before commencement of T cell therapy. Long-term post-therapy samples were available for only 8 of the 10 patients. About 80% of the ten patients were classed as clinical responders and two as nonresponders. Results and caveats for the whole study, not just this receptor: Before therapy, nonresponders had marked clonal expansions, and after therapy the repertoires of nonresponders changed only minimally. Fold change in CD8 clonality after therapy was inversely correlated with pretherapy clonality, suggesting that less biased repertoires were more receptive to remodeling. Both transferred clonotypes and endogenous clonotypes not detected in the therapy products appeared to be included in post-therapy reconstitution. Because the cohort was small, confounders such as concurrent antirejection and antiviral medications could not be assessed. Few detected expansions in nonresponders may reflect reduced sample coverage from poor CD8+ T cell yield.

Using the immunoSEQ two-step, bias-controlled multiplex PCR assay, TRB CDR3 regions were amplified from genomic DNA. Sequencing of CDR3 libraries was carried out on an Illumina NextSeq 500. Per the original workflow: The immunoSEQ Analyzer platform handled the initial alignment and bioinformatics, which included bias normalization against synthetic CDR3 analogs. Annotation of V, D and J genes was based on the definitions in the IMGT database. VDJtools version 1.1.10 and the R package tcR version 2.2.1.11 were used with default settings for further TRBV analyses. GLIPH analysis was performed with version 1.0 using default settings. To test for significant clonotype frequency changes in CDR3 sequences with at least 5 reads, a 2-sided binomial test with Benjamini-Hochberg correction (alpha = 0.01) was used. TCRdb holds this immuneACCESS table with in-frame rearrangements only. Some clones are missing; in checked studies, unresolved V genes explain under half, and the rest has no known cause. V, J and clone size are those of that table, while D and trimming were read from the DNA. The sample data list 40,000 to 60,000 clones, and about 94% of these were observed just once. The biggest ten clones account for around 3.2% of the sample.

In regard to this clone: The antigen it recognizes is unknown. No base quality values were provided; no much bigger clone lies one nucleotide off.

For CDR1 and CDR2, the germline V gene lists SGHNT and YENEEA. The CDR3 covers 13 residues, taking in both the cysteine and the phenylalanine. Of the read, only the CDR3 DNA is kept; its 39 bases are in frame from base 1. V is cut by 3 bases and J by 5 bases, and the space between the germline ends is 11 bases. Per the publication, the time point label means: before start of T cell therapy. The patients had received solid-organ transplants and had cytomegalovirus that was drug-resistant/recurrent. Ten of the trial participants were picked for repertoire analysis depending on whether post-therapy peripheral blood mononuclear cells were available. A BD FACSAria III was used to sort viable CD3+CD8+CD4- lymphocytes from PBMCs. The Qiagen DNeasy Kit was used to extract genomic DNA from the sorted cells.

Here the sequenced sample was CD8+ T cells from blood, taken before autologous CMV-specific T cell therapy. This TCR was recovered from a human patient who had received a solid organ transplant and had CMV disease. The sequence is built from TRBV11-3 and TRBJ2-7; TRBD2 is a possible D gene, resting on 6 matching bases. The DNA reads as follows: TGTGCCAGCAGCTTCCCCGGGAGCGACGAGCAGTACTTC. It translates as CASSFPGSDEQYF.